Below are 3 T cell receptor beta chains sequenced from a single sample in a study of blood T cell repertoires in COVID-19. TCRdb's copy holds only in-frame clones and misses some; the assay was immunoSEQ multiplex PCR. The sample lists 130,000 to 150,000 clones, approximately 87% occurring once. Sequenced: PBMCs or T cells enriched from blood (not recorded which). The receptors were sampled from a woman aged 25 to 39 with acute COVID-19.

In its sample, this clone was seen once. The chain recombines TRBV28 with TRBJ2-7; D is possibly TRBD1 (6 bases). The CDR3 totals 16 residues. Looked up from germline, CDR1 is MDHEN and CDR2 is SYDVKM. V was shortened by 6 bases and J by 4 bases, with 22 bases between the two germline ends. CDR3 coding DNA: TGTGCCAGCAGGACGAATATTAAATTACAGGGTTACGAGCAGTACTTC. It yields the protein CASRTNIKLQGYEQYF.

This clone was picked up one time. V usage is TRBV4-3 and J usage is TRBJ2-5; TRBD2 is a possible D gene (5 bases). The CDR3 has 13 amino acids. Germline V lookup: CDR1 LGHNA, CDR2 YSLEER. The germline V and J ends were trimmed by 0 bases and 5 bases, with 7 bases remaining between them. The CDR3 DNA follows: TGCGCCAGCAGCCAAGATGGGGAGGAGACCCAGTACTTC. It encodes CASSQDGEETQYF.

The rearrangement uses TRBV18 and TRBJ2-2; no firm D call. The CDR3 totals 13 residues. CDR1 and CDR2 (germline): KGHSH, LQKENI. V dropped 4 bases and J dropped 3 bases, with 6 bases sitting between them. CDR3 nucleotide sequence: TGTGCCAGCTCACTCTTTGACACCGGGGAGCTGTTTTTT. Translation gives CASSLFDTGELFF.